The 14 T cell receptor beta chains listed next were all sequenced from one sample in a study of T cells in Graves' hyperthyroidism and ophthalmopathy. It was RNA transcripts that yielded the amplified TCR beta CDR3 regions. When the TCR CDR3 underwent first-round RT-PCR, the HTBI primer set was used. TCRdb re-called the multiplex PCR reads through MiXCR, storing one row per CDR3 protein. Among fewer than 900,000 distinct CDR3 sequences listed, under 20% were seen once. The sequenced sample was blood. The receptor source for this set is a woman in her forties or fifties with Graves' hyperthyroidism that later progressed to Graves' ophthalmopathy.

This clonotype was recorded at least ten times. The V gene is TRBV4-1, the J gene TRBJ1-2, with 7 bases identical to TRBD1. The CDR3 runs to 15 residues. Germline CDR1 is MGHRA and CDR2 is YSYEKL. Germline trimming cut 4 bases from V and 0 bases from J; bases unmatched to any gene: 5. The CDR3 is CASSPPGQTNYGYTF. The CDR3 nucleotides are TGCGCCAGCAGCCCGCCGGGACAGACTAACTATGGCTACACCTTC.

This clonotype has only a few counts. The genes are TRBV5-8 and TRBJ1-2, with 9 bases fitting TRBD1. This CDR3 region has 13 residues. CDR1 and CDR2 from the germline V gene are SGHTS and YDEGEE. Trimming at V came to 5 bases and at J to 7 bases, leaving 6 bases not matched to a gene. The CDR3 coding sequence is TGTGCCAGCAGGAAAACAGGGGGCCGTGGCTACACCTTC. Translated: CASRKTGGRGYTF.

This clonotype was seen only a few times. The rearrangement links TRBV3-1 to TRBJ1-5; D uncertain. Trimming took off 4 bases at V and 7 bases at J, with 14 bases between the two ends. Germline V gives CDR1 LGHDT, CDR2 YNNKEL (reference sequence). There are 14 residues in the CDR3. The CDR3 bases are TGTGCCAGCAGCCTACTGAATTCTAGGCAGCCCCAGCATTTT. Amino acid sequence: CASSLLNSRQPQHF.

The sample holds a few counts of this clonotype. For the CDR3, the DNA is TGTGCCAGCAGCTTACTCCAGGCGGTGGACGAAAAACTGTTTTTT. Residues: CASSLLQAVDEKLFF. The chain uses TRBV7-9 and TRBJ1-4; D is unresolved. Germline assignment: CDR1 SEHNR and CDR2 FQNEAQ (reference sequence). V shed 2 bases and J shed 8 bases, with 15 bases lying between them. This CDR3 spans 15 amino acids.

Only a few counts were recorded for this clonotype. As DNA, the CDR3 is TGTGCCAGCAGCGCATCGGACAGGGGGGACTATGGCTACACCTTC. Amino acids: CASSASDRGDYGYTF. This chain joins TRBV9 and TRBJ1-2, with 10 bases lining up with TRBD1. The ends lost 3 bases at V and 3 bases at J; junction bases unmatched: 5. This CDR3 comprises 15 residues. From germline, CDR1 is SGDLS and CDR2 YYNGEE. Based on the CDR3 plus reference TRBV9 and TRBJ1-2, the full variable domain is DSGVTQTPKHLITATGQRVTLRCSPRSGDLSVYWYQQSLDQGLQFLIQYYNGEERAKGNILERFSAQQFPDLHSELNLSSLELGDSALYFCASSASDRGDYGYTFGSGTRLTVV.

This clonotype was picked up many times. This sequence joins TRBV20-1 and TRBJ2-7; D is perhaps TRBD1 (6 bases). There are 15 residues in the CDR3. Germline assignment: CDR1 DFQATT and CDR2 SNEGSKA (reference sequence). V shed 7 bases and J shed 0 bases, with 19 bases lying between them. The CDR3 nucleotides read TGCAGTGTCCGCCACAGGGAATTTTACTCCTACGAGCAGTACTTC. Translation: CSVRHREFYSYEQYF.

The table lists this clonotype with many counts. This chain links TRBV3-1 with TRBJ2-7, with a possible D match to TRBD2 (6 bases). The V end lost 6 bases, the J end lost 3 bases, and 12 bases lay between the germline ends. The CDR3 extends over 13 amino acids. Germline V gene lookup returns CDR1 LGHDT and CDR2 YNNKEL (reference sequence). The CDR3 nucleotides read TGTGCCAGCAGTGCTGGGGGACTCTACGAGCAGTACTTC. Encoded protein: CASSAGGLYEQYF.

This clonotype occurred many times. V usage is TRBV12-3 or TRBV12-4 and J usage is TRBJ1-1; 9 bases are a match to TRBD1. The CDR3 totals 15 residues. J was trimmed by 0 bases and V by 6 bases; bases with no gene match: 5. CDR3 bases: TGTGCCAGCAGCCGGGACAGGGACATGAACACTGAAGCTTTCTTT. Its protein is CASSRDRDMNTEAFF.

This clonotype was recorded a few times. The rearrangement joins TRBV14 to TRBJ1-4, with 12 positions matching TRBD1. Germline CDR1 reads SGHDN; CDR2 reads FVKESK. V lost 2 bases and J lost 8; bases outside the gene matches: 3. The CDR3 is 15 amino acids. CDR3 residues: CASSQMGQGAEKLFF. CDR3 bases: TGTGCCAGCAGCCAAATGGGACAGGGGGCGGAAAAACTGTTTTTT.

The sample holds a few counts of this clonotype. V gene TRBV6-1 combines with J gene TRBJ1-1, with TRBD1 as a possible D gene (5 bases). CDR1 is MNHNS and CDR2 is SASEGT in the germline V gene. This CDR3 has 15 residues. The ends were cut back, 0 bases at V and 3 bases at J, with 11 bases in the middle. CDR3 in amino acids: CASSEAGRGDTEAFF. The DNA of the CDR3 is TGTGCCAGCAGTGAAGCTGGGAGGGGAGACACTGAAGCTTTCTTT.

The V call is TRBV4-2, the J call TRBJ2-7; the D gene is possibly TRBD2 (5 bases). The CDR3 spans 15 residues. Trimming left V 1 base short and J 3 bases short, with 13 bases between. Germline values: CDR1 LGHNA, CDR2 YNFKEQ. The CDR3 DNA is TGTGCCAGCAGCCAAGTTAACGACGGGGACTACGAGCAGTACTTC. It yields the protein CASSQVNDGDYEQYF.

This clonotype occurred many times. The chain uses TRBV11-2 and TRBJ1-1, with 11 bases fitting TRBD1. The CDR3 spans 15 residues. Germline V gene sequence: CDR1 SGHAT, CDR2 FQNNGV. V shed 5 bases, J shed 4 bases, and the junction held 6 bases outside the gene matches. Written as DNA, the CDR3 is TGTGCCAGCAGCAGCCAGGACAGGGGGCTCACTGAAGCTTTCTTT. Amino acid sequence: CASSSQDRGLTEAFF.

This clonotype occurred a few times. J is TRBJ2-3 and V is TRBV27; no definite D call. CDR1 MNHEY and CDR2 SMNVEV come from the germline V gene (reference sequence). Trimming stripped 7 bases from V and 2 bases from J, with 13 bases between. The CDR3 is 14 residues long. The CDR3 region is CASKRQSNTDTQYF. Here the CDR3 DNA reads TGTGCCAGCAAACGGCAGTCAAACACAGATACGCAGTATTTT.

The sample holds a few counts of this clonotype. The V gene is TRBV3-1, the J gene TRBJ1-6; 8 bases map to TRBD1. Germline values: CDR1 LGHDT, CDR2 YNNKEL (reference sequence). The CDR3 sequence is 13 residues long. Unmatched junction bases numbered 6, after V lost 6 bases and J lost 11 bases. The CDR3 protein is CASSQTGGPPLHF. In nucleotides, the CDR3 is TGTGCCAGCAGTCAAACAGGGGGTCCACCCCTCCACTTT.